This record looks at one TCR beta chain sequence and its context. This entry comes from a study of OX40 agonist ivuxolimab in advanced cancers. Whole-study context: An anti-OX40 (CD134) antibody with agonistic activity, ivuxolimab, was administered to patients. Partial response was recorded in three patients: one hepatocellular carcinoma and two cutaneous melanoma cases.

At baseline, cycle 4 day 1, and cycle 7 day 1, blood was sampled. This CDR3 spans 13 amino acids. Trimming took off 5 bases at V and 4 bases at J, with 9 bases between the two ends. The V gene's germline CDR1 is SGHTA and CDR2 FQGNSA. Libraries were prepared by immunoSEQ multiplex PCR; TCRdb keeps only in-frame clonotypes and omits some of them. The repertoire holds roughly 47,000 clones, 70% to 90% seen once, with roughly 10% in the top ten. This sequence was found in an adult with an advanced solid tumor such as melanoma, head and neck, liver or kidney cancer. This chain uses TRBV7-2 with TRBJ2-1, with D possibly TRBD2 on 6 matching bases. The input for sequencing was CD4+ or CD8+ T cells sorted from blood, taken in a trial of the OX40 agonist ivuxolimab. The CDR3 reads CASSALAYNEQFF. The CDR3 nucleotides read TGTGCCAGCAGCGCGCTAGCGTACAATGAGCAGTTCTTC.